The 20 T cell receptor beta chains below were found in one sample sequenced in a study of blood T cell repertoires in COVID-19. Repertoires were generated with immunoSEQ multiplex PCR, while TCRdb's copy carries only in-frame clones and drops some. Found here are some 140,000 clones, approximately 81% of them singletons; the top ten hold approximately 1.5%. The sequenced sample consisted of peripheral blood. The source is a man in his sixties with acute or convalescent COVID-19.

CDR3 protein: CASSQGLVSYEQYF. CDR3 DNA: TGTGCCAGCAGCCAGGGACTAGTCTCCTACGAGCAGTACTTC. The V call is TRBV3-1 (or the pseudogene TRBV3-2), the J call TRBJ2-7; 8 bases are a match to TRBD2. CDR1 is LGHDT, CDR2 YNNKEL, per germline (reference sequence). The CDR3 totals 14 residues. Trimming removed 3 bases from V and 0 bases from J; junction bases left unmatched: 1.

The chain recombines TRBV27 with TRBJ2-1; 8 bases align to TRBD2. Trimming cost V 5 bases and J 8 bases; bases outside gene matches: 11. The CDR3 runs 15 residues. Germline CDR1 is MNHEY and CDR2 is SMNVEV (reference sequence). CDR3 in DNA: TGTGCCAGCAGTCCCCCGGGACTAGGTCCCTATGAGCAGTTCTTC. This sequence encodes CASSPPGLGPYEQFF.

This chain uses TRBV5-1 with TRBJ1-6; D may be TRBD1 (5 bases). The CDR3 consists of 14 residues. The germline V gene encodes CDR1 SGHRS and CDR2 YFSETQ. V lost 4 bases and J 11 bases, leaving 16 bases between the germline ends. The CDR3 nucleotides are TGCGCCAGCAGCGGCGGGACCGACCAAACACCCCTCCACTTT. It specifies CASSGGTDQTPLHF.

V gene TRBV18 combines with J gene TRBJ2-7, with a possible D match to TRBD1 (5 bases). The germline V gene has CDR1 KGHSH and CDR2 LQKENI. The V end was cut by 3 bases, the J end by 2 bases, with 14 bases between. The length of the CDR3 is 15 residues. The CDR3 DNA is TGTGCCAGCTCACCGATCAGGGAAGGGACCTACGAGCAGTACTTC. Its translation: CASSPIREGTYEQYF.

This sequence joins TRBV3-1 (or the pseudogene TRBV3-2) and TRBJ2-1; 7 bases fit TRBD2. V dropped 2 bases and J dropped 2; count of bases not matched to a gene: 6. Germline V gene sequence: CDR1 LGHDT, CDR2 YNNKEL (reference sequence). The CDR3 totals 16 residues. The CDR3 DNA reads as TGTGCCAGCAGCCAACGGACTAGTGCCCCCTACAATGAGCAGTTCTTC. Protein: CASSQRTSAPYNEQFF.

This chain uses TRBV6-5 with TRBJ1-2, with D possibly being TRBD1 (5 bases). Deletions cut 7 bases from V and 7 bases from J, with 13 bases between. The germline V gene has CDR1 MNHEY and CDR2 SVGAGI. This CDR3 is built from 12 residues. The CDR3 spells CASIPGEIGYTF. CDR3 sequence (DNA): TGTGCCAGCATCCCGGGGGAGATTGGCTACACCTTC.

The chain couples TRBV29-1 to TRBJ1-1; TRBD1 matches 7 bases. Trimming cost V 6 bases and J 6 bases; bases outside gene matches: 4. This CDR3 has 11 amino acids. Per the germline V gene, CDR1 is SQVTM and CDR2 is ANQGSEA. The CDR3 nucleotides read TGCAGCGTAGCAGGGGGATCTGAAGCTTTCTTT. It is translated as CSVAGGSEAFF.

The chain employs TRBV19 and TRBJ2-6; 7 bases line up with TRBD1. Germline V CDR1 and CDR2: LNHDA, SQIVND (reference sequence). With 9 bases clipped from V and 2 bases from J, the junction kept 13 bases outside the gene matches. This CDR3 spans 17 amino acids. CDR3 nucleotide sequence: TGTGCCAGCCTAGGGACAGAAGAAATCCCTGGGGCCAACGTCCTGACTTTC. Translating gives CASLGTEEIPGANVLTF. The complete variable domain, with remaining parts taken from reference TRBV19 and TRBJ2-6, reads DGGITQSPKYLFRKEGQNVTLSCEQNLNHDAMYWYRQDPGQGLRLIYYSQIVNDFQKGDIAEGYSVSREKKESFPLTVTSAQKNPTAFYLCASLGTEEIPGANVLTFGAGSRLTVL.

V is TRBV29-1 and J is TRBJ2-1, with D possibly TRBD2 on 5 matching bases. There are 14 residues in the CDR3. The V and J ends lost 6 bases and 8 bases respectively, with 20 bases between them. Germline V gene lookup returns CDR1 SQVTM and CDR2 ANQGSEA. The CDR3 region has the DNA TGCAGCGTGCCCGGACTGTTTCCAGTGGATGAGCAGTTCTTC. It encodes CSVPGLFPVDEQFF.

This chain uses TRBV19 with TRBJ1-2; 8 bases are a match to TRBD1. V lost 4 bases to trimming and J lost 7 bases; unmatched junction nucleotides: 11. CDR3 length: 15 residues. In germline, CDR1 is LNHDA, CDR2 SQIVND (reference sequence). CDR3 coding DNA: TGTGCCAGTAGTAGCCGGGACAGGTCTGTAAGTGGCTACACCTTC. Translating gives CASSSRDRSVSGYTF.

The rearrangement joins TRBV7-8 to TRBJ2-7, with D tentatively TRBD2 (5 bases). The V end lost 4 bases, the J end lost 0 bases, and 13 bases lay between the germline ends. CDR3 length: 15 amino acids. The germline gives CDR1 SGHVS, CDR2 FQNEAQ. The CDR3 sequence is CASSSLATSSYEQYF. In DNA form, the CDR3 reads TGTGCCAGCAGCTCGTTAGCGACAAGCTCCTACGAGCAGTACTTC.

This clone was picked up a small number of times. CDR3 region: CASKGTRLADNEQFF. CDR3 nucleotide sequence: TGTGCCAGTAAGGGGACCCGGCTAGCGGACAATGAGCAGTTCTTC. This chain uses TRBV19 with TRBJ2-1, with 7 bases matching TRBD2. The germline gives CDR1 LNHDA, CDR2 SQIVND (reference sequence). Losses at the gene ends were 7 bases for V and 5 bases for J; bases not matched to a gene: 11. This CDR3 region has 15 residues.

The CDR3 region has the DNA TGTGCCAGCAGCCCGGGACTAGCGGGGGGCACCGGGGAGCTGTTTTTT. This translates into CASSPGLAGGTGELFF. V and J are TRBV5-4 and TRBJ2-2; TRBD2 matches at 15 bases. J gave up 4 bases and V 4 bases, and 2 bases lay outside the gene matches. The CDR3 is made up of 16 amino acids. Germline V CDR1 and CDR2: SGHNT, YYREEE (reference sequence). The variable domain in full, with the rest retrieved from reference TRBV5-4 and TRBJ2-2, is ETGVTQSPTHLIKTRGQQVTLRCSSQSGHNTVSWYQQALGQGPQFIFQYYREEENGRGNFPPRFSGLQFPNYSSELNVNALELDDSALYLCASSPGLAGGTGELFFGEGSRLTVL.

In its sample, this clone was seen many times. The V and J genes are TRBV6-5 and TRBJ1-2, with 12 bases that match TRBD1. V was pared by 6 bases and J by 6 bases, with 8 bases of the junction left unmatched. Germline CDR1 is MNHEY and CDR2 is SVGAGI. CDR3 length equals 15 residues. CDR3 protein: CASSPGTGGADGYTF. The CDR3 nucleotides read TGTGCCAGCAGCCCCGGGACAGGGGGCGCTGATGGCTACACCTTC.

The chain links TRBV6-5 to TRBJ2-7; the match to TRBD1 covers 8 bases. Germline trimming cut 7 bases from V and 1 base from J; bases unmatched to any gene: 6. This CDR3 comprises 14 residues. Germline CDR1 MNHEY, CDR2 SVGAGI. This CDR3 reads CASIGTGLSYEQYF. Here the CDR3 DNA reads TGTGCCAGCATCGGGACAGGACTATCCTACGAGCAGTACTTC.

The chain carries TRBV5-1 and TRBJ2-1, with TRBD2 matching 8 bases. The germline V gene encodes CDR1 SGHRS and CDR2 YFSETQ. V trimming: 2 bases; J trimming: 7 bases; junction bases outside the gene matches: 8. The CDR3 has 15 residues. The CDR3 region is CASSLAGATGNEQFF. The CDR3 coding sequence is TGCGCCAGCAGCTTAGCGGGGGCTACGGGAAATGAGCAGTTCTTC.

The chain links TRBV19 to TRBJ2-2; 7 bases line up with TRBD1. Trimming removed 5 bases from V and 7 bases from J; junction bases left unmatched: 7. In germline, CDR1 is LNHDA, CDR2 SQIVND (reference sequence). The CDR3 covers 14 residues. The chain's CDR3 is CASSYSRGNGELFF. DNA for the CDR3: TGTGCCAGTAGTTACTCCAGGGGGAACGGGGAGCTGTTTTTT.

J is TRBJ1-1 and V is TRBV5-1; D unresolved. CDR1 SGHRS and CDR2 YFSETQ come from the germline V gene. The length of the CDR3 is 14 residues. With 3 bases removed from V and 1 base from J, the gap between germline ends came to 10 bases. The CDR3 bases are TGCGCCAGCAGCTCTCAGGCAGGGAACACTGAAGCTTTCTTT. Protein product: CASSSQAGNTEAFF.

In DNA form, the CDR3 reads TGTGCCAGCAGCTTCACCCAGGGCCCCTACGAGCAGTACTTC. Protein: CASSFTQGPYEQYF. This chain joins TRBV7-9 and TRBJ2-7, with TRBD1 as a possible D gene (5 bases). Trimming removed 3 bases from V and 2 bases from J, with 11 bases in between. CDR3 length equals 14 residues. Germline V CDR1 and CDR2: SEHNR, FQNEAQ (reference sequence).

The chain has TRBV4-2 and TRBJ1-1; 12 nucleotides align to TRBD1. With 0 bases clipped from V and 6 bases from J, the junction kept 11 bases outside the gene matches. The CDR3 has 18 amino acids. Germline V gene lookup returns CDR1 LGHNA and CDR2 YNFKEQ. CDR3 amino acids: CASSQDTPGQGARAEAFF. CDR3 DNA: TGTGCCAGCAGCCAAGACACCCCGGGACAGGGGGCGAGGGCTGAAGCTTTCTTT.